Listed below are T cell receptor beta chains from one sample, sequenced in a study of OX40 agonist ivuxolimab in advanced cancers. TCRdb's copy holds only in-frame clones and misses some; the assay was immunoSEQ multiplex PCR. The table includes about 27,000 clones, more than 60% detected once. The starting material was CD4+ or CD8+ T cells sorted from blood, obtained in a trial of the OX40 agonist ivuxolimab. All receptors derive from an adult with an advanced solid tumor such as melanoma, head and neck, liver or kidney cancer. Both conserved end residues are part of each CDR3. The D gene is left open where the match is weak. Clone size is shown for a subset of rows, as once, few, many or a class of expanded clone.

cdr3_length: 16; clone_size: NA; j_call: TRBJ2-5; v_call: TRBV11-2; d_call: NA; cdr3_nt: TGTGCCAGCAGCTTAGGAGGCCGGATTAGTTCCGAGACCCAGTACTTC; cdr3_aa: CASSLGGRISSETQYF
cdr3_length: 15; clone_size: NA; j_call: TRBJ1-1; v_call: TRBV19; d_call: NA; cdr3_nt: TGTGCCAGTAGTATAGTTCCAGAGTCTTACACTGAAGCTTTCTTT; cdr3_aa: CASSIVPESYTEAFF
cdr3_length: 15; clone_size: few; j_call: TRBJ2-2; v_call: TRBV4-2; d_call: TRBD2; cdr3_nt: TGTGCCAGCAGCCAAGATGCGGGGGACACCGGGGAGCTGTTTTTT; cdr3_aa: CASSQDAGDTGELFF
cdr3_length: 14; clone_size: NA; j_call: TRBJ2-1; v_call: TRBV7-9; d_call: TRBD2; cdr3_nt: TGTGCCAGCAGCCTCGGGACTAGTGGGTATGAGCAGTTCTTC; cdr3_aa: CASSLGTSGYEQFF
cdr3_length: 14; clone_size: NA; j_call: TRBJ2-7; v_call: TRBV7-6; d_call: NA; cdr3_nt: TGTGCCAGCAGCTTGGAGGCCGGGTCCTACGAGCAGTACTTC; cdr3_aa: CASSLEAGSYEQYF
cdr3_length: 16; clone_size: NA; j_call: TRBJ2-6; v_call: TRBV7-9; d_call: TRBD1; cdr3_nt: TGTGCCAGCAGCACCAGGACAGGGGACGGGGCCAACGTCCTGACTTTC; cdr3_aa: CASSTRTGDGANVLTF
cdr3_length: 18; clone_size: NA; j_call: TRBJ2-2; v_call: TRBV15; d_call: NA; cdr3_nt: TGTGCCACCAGCAGACCGACGGGGAGAACAACCGACACCGGGGAGCTGTTTTTT; cdr3_aa: CATSRPTGRTTDTGELFF
cdr3_length: 16; clone_size: NA; j_call: TRBJ2-7; v_call: TRBV21-1; d_call: NA; cdr3_nt: TGTGCCAGCAGTTCCATGAGGACAGGGGAAGACTACGAGCAGTACTTC; cdr3_aa: CASSSMRTGEDYEQYF
cdr3_length: 17; clone_size: NA; j_call: TRBJ2-7; v_call: TRBV11-2; d_call: TRBD2; cdr3_nt: TGTGCCAGCAGCACGGGACTAGCGGGACGGGTCTCCTACGAGCAGTACTTC; cdr3_aa: CASSTGLAGRVSYEQYF
cdr3_length: 14; clone_size: NA; j_call: TRBJ1-2; v_call: TRBV6-6; d_call: NA; cdr3_nt: TGTGCCAGCACCCCCTCGGGGCCGGTGCATGGCTACACCTTC; cdr3_aa: CASTPSGPVHGYTF
cdr3_length: 15; clone_size: NA; j_call: TRBJ2-7; v_call: TRBV18; d_call: NA; cdr3_nt: TGTGCCAGCTCACGAACGACAGGAACCGCCTACGAGCAGTACTTC; cdr3_aa: CASSRTTGTAYEQYF
cdr3_length: 14; clone_size: NA; j_call: TRBJ2-2; v_call: TRBV11-3; d_call: NA; cdr3_nt: TGTGCCAGCAGCTTAGGCTGGGGAACCGGGGAGCTGTTTTTT; cdr3_aa: CASSLGWGTGELFF
cdr3_length: 16; clone_size: NA; j_call: TRBJ2-2; v_call: TRBV7-9; d_call: NA; cdr3_nt: TGTGCCAGCAGCTCTACCACTAGTCTCATGGGGGGGGAGCTGTTTTTT; cdr3_aa: CASSSTTSLMGGELFF
cdr3_length: 13; clone_size: NA; j_call: TRBJ2-4; v_call: TRBV6-6; d_call: NA; cdr3_nt: TGTGCCAGCAGTTACGGGGACTCCAACATTCAGTACTTC; cdr3_aa: CASSYGDSNIQYF
cdr3_length: 13; clone_size: NA; j_call: TRBJ1-2; v_call: TRBV5-4; d_call: NA; cdr3_nt: TGTGCCAGCAGCTTGGTGGGATTCTATGGCTACACCTTC; cdr3_aa: CASSLVGFYGYTF
cdr3_length: 14; clone_size: once; j_call: TRBJ2-5; v_call: TRBV30; d_call: TRBD1; cdr3_nt: TGTGCCTGGGAGGGTAACAGGGGCGCAAAGACCCAGTACTTC; cdr3_aa: CAWEGNRGAKTQYF
cdr3_length: 13; clone_size: once; j_call: TRBJ1-2; v_call: TRBV2; d_call: NA; cdr3_nt: TGTGCCAGCAGTGAATGGGTTTCTGGTGGCTACACCTTC; cdr3_aa: CASSEWVSGGYTF
cdr3_length: 16; clone_size: NA; j_call: TRBJ2-2; v_call: TRBV5-1; d_call: TRBD1; cdr3_nt: TGCGCCAGCAGCTTGTGGACAGGGGTTACCGGCGGGGAGCTGTTTTTT; cdr3_aa: CASSLWTGVTGGELFF
cdr3_length: 14; clone_size: NA; j_call: TRBJ2-1; v_call: TRBV2; d_call: NA; cdr3_nt: TGTGCCAGCAGTGATGCGGGACAAAACAATGAGCAGTTCTTC; cdr3_aa: CASSDAGQNNEQFF
cdr3_length: 14; clone_size: NA; j_call: TRBJ2-5; v_call: TRBV5-4; d_call: TRBD2; cdr3_nt: TGTGCCAGCAGCACGGGACTAGCGGGGGAGACCCAGTACTTC; cdr3_aa: CASSTGLAGETQYF
cdr3_length: 13; clone_size: few; j_call: TRBJ1-2; v_call: TRBV6-1; d_call: TRBD1; cdr3_nt: TGTGCCAGCAGCGGGACAGGGGGTTATGGCTACACCTTC; cdr3_aa: CASSGTGGYGYTF
cdr3_length: 10; clone_size: once; j_call: TRBJ1-2; v_call: TRBV20-1; d_call: NA; cdr3_nt: TGCAGTGCCCCCATGGGGAGCTACACCTTC; cdr3_aa: CSAPMGSYTF
cdr3_length: 12; clone_size: NA; j_call: TRBJ1-1; v_call: TRBV6-6; d_call: NA; cdr3_nt: TGTGCCAGCAGTTTTACTGGCACTGAAGCTTTCTTT; cdr3_aa: CASSFTGTEAFF